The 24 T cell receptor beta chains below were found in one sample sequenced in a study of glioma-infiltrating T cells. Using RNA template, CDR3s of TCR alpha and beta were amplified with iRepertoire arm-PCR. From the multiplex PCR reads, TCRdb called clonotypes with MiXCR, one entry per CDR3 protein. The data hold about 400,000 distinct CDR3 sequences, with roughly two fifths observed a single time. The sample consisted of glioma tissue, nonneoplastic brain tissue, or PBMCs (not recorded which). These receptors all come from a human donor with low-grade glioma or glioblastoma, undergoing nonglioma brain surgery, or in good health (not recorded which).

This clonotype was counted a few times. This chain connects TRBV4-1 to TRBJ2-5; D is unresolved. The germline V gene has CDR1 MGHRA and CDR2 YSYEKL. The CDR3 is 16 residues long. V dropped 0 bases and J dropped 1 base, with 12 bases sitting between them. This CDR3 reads CASSQDRNYFQETQYF. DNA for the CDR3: TGCGCCAGCAGCCAAGATAGGAACTACTTCCAAGAGACCCAGTACTTC.

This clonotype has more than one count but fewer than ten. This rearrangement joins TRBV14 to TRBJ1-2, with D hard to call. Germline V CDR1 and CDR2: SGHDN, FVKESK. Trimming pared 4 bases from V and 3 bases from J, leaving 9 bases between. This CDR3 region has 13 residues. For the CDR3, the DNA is TGTGCCAGCAGCCCGAGAATGGACTATGGCTACACCTTC. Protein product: CASSPRMDYGYTF.

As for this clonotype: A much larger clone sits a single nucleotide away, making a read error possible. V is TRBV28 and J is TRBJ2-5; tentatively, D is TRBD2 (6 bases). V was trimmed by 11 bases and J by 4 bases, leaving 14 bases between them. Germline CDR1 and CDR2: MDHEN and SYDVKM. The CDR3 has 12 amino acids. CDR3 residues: CAVGTPRETQYF. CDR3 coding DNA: TGTGCCGTCGGGACTCCAAGAGAGACCCAGTACTTC.

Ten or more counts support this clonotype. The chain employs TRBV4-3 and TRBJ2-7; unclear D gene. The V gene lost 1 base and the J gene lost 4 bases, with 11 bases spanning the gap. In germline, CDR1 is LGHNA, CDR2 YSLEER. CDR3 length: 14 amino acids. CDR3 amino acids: CASSQVGRKYEQYF. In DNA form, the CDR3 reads TGCGCCAGCAGCCAAGTGGGCAGAAAATACGAGCAGTACTTC.

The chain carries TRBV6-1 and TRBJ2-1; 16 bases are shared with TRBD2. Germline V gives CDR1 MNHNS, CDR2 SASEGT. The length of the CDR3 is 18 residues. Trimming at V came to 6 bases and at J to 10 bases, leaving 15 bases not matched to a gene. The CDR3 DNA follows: TGTGCCAGCAGCCTAGGGACTAGCGGGAGGGCCTCGTTTGGGGAGCAGTTCTTC. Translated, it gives CASSLGTSGRASFGEQFF.

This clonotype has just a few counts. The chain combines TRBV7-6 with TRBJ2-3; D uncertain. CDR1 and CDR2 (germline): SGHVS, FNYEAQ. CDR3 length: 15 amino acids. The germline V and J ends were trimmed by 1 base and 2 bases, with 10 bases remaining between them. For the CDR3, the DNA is TGTGCCAGCAGCTTAGTTCCAACCGCCACAGATACGCAGTATTTT. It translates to CASSLVPTATDTQYF. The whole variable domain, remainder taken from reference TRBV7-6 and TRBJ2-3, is GAGVSQSPRYKVTKRGQDVALRCDPISGHVSLYWYRQALGQGPEFLTYFNYEAQQDKSGLPNDRFSAERPEGSISTLTIQRTEQRDSAMYRCASSLVPTATDTQYFGPGTRLTVL.

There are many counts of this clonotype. This chain's CDR3 is CASRRLAEETQYF. Written as DNA, the CDR3 is TGTGCCAGCAGACGACTAGCGGAAGAGACCCAGTACTTC. This chain links TRBV27 with TRBJ2-5; 9 bases agree with TRBD2. Germline trimming cut 6 bases from V and 3 bases from J; bases unmatched to any gene: 2. CDR1 and CDR2 (germline): MNHEY, SMNVEV (reference sequence). This CDR3 spans 13 amino acids.

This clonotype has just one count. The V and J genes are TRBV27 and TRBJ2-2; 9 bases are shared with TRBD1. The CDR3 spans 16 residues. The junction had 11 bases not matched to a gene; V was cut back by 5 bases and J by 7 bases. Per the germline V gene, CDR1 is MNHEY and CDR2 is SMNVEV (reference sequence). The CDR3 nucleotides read TGTGCCAGCAGTACCCACCCGGGACAGGGTTACGGGGAGCTGTTTTTT. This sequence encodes CASSTHPGQGYGELFF.

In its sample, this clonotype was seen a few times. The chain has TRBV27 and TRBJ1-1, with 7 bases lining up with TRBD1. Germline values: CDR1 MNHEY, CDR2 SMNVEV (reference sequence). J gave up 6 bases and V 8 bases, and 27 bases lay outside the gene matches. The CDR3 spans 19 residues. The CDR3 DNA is TGTGCCAGCTTTCAATTAGTACCGAGTGGCTACAGGGGAGGCGCTGAAGCTTTCTTT. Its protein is CASFQLVPSGYRGGAEAFF.

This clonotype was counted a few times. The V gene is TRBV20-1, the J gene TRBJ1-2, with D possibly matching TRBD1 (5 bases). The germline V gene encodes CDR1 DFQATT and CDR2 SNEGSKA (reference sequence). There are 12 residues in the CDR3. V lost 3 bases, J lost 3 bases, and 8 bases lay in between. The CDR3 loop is CSASPGDYGYTF. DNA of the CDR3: TGCAGTGCTAGCCCGGGGGACTATGGCTACACCTTC.

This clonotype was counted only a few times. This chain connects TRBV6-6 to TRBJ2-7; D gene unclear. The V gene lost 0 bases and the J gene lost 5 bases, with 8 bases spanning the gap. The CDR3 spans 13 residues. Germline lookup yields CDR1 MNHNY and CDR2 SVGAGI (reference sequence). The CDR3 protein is CASSYSKVNEQYF. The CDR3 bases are TGTGCCAGCAGTTACTCGAAAGTAAACGAGCAGTACTTC.

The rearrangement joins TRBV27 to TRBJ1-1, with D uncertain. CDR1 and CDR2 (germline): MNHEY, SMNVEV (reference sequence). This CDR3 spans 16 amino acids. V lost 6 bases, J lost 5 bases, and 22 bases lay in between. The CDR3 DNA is TGTGCCAGCAGCCATATCGGGTTTTCAGGCAAGACTGAAGCTTTCTTT. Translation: CASSHIGFSGKTEAFF.

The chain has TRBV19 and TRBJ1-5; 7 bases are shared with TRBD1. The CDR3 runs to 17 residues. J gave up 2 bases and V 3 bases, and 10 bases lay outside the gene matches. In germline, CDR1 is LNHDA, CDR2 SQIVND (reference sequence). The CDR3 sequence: CASSIFGQEVGNQPQHF. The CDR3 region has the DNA TGTGCCAGTAGTATTTTTGGACAGGAAGTTGGCAATCAGCCCCAGCATTTT.

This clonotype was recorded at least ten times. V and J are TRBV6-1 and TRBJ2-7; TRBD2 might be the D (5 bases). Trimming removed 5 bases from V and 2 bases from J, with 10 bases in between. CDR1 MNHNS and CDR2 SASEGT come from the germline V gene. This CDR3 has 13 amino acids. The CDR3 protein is CASSFDGTYEQYF. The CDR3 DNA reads TGTGCCAGCAGTTTCGACGGGACCTACGAGCAGTACTTC.

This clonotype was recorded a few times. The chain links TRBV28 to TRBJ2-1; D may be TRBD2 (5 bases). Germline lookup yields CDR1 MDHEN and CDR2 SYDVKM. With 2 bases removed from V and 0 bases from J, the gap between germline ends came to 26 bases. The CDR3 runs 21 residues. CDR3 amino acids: CASSLEWAFGPPGSSYNEQFF. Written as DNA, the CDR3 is TGTGCCAGCAGTTTAGAGTGGGCGTTTGGACCACCTGGGAGCTCCTACAATGAGCAGTTCTTC. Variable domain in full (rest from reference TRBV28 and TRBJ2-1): DVKVTQSSRYLVKRTGEKVFLECVQDMDHENMFWYRQDPGLGLRLIYFSYDVKMKEKGDIPEGYSVSREKKERFSLILESASTNQTSMYLCASSLEWAFGPPGSSYNEQFFGPGTRLTVL.

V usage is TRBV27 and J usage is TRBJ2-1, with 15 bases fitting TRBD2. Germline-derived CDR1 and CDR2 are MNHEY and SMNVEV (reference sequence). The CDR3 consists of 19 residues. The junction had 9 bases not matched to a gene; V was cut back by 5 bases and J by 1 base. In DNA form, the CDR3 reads TGTGCCAGCAGTCCAACTCGGGGACTAGCGGGAGGATCCTACAATGAGCAGTTCTTC. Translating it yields CASSPTRGLAGGSYNEQFF.

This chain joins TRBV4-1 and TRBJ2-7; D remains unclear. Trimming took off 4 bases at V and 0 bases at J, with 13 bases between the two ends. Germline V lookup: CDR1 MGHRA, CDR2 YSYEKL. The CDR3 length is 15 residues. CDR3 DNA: TGCGCCAGCAGCCCACAGTCAGTCTTCTCCTACGAGCAGTACTTC. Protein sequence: CASSPQSVFSYEQYF.

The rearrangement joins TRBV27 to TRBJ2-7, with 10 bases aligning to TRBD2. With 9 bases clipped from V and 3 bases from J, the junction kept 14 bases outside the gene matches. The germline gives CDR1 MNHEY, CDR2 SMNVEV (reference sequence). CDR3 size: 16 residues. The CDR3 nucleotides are TGTGCCAGTTCTAGCGGGAGAGATTTTAGGGGCTACGAGCAGTACTTC. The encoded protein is CASSSGRDFRGYEQYF.

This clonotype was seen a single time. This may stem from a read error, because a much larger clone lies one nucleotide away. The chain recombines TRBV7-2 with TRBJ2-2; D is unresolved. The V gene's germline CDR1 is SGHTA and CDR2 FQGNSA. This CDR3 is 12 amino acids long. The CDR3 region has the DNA TGTGGCAGCAGCTTACAGATCGGGGAGCTGTTTTTT. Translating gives CGSSLQIGELFF.

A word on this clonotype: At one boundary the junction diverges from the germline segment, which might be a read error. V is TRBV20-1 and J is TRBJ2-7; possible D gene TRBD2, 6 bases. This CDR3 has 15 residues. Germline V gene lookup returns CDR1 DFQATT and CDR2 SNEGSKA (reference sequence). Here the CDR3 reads CGATHGGYSSYEQYF. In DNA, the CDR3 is TGCGGTGCTACTCATGGAGGGTATAGCTCCTACGAGCAGTACTTC.

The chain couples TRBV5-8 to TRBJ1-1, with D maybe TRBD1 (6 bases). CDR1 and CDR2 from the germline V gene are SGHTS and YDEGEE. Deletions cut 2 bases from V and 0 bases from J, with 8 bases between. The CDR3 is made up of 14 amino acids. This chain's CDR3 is CASSFRGMNTEAFF. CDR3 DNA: TGTGCCAGCAGCTTTAGGGGGATGAACACTGAAGCTTTCTTT. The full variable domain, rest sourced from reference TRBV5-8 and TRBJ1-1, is EAGVTQSPTHLIKTRGQQATLRCSPISGHTSVYWYQQALGLGLQFLLWYDEGEERNRGNFPPRFSGRQFPNYSSELNVNALELEDSALYLCASSFRGMNTEAFFGQGTRLTVV.

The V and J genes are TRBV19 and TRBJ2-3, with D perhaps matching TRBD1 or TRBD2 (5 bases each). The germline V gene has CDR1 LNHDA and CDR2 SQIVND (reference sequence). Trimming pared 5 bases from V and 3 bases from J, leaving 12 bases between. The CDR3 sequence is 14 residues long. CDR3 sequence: CASSPWDGTDTQYF. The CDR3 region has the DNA TGTGCCAGTAGTCCATGGGACGGAACAGATACGCAGTATTTT.

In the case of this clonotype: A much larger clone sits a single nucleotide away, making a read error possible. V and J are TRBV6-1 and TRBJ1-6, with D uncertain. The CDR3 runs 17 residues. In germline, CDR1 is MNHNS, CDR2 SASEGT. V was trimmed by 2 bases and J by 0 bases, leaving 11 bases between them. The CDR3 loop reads CASSERGIGSYNSPLHF. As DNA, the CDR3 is TGTGCCAGCAGTGAACGTGGAATCGGCTCCTATAATTCACCCCTCCACTTT.

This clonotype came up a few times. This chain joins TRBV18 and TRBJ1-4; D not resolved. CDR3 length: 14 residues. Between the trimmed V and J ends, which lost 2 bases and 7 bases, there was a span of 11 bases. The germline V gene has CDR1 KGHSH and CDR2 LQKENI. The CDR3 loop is CASSPSGVREKLFF. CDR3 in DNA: TGTGCCAGCTCACCATCTGGTGTTCGTGAAAAACTGTTTTTT.